This T cell receptor (beta chain) was obtained from a study of T-cell reconstitution after alpha-beta-depleted transplantation in children. Preparation of the TCRbeta library involved a method that used unique molecular identifiers. TCRdb analysed the PCR reads with MiXCR anew, one entry per CDR3 protein. This table holds some 590,000 distinct CDR3 sequences, about 11% found once. The CDR3 runs 14 residues. Germline V CDR1 and CDR2: DFQATT, SNEGSKA (reference sequence). V lost 3 bases to trimming and J lost 7 bases; unmatched junction nucleotides: 11. The V gene is TRBV20-1, the J gene TRBJ1-2; TRBD1 aligns across 7 bases. The clonotype comes from a human donor who donated a stem cell graft to a child with acute myeloid leukemia. This specimen consisted of PBMCs from the stem cell graft donor, obtained from the stem cell graft. CDR3 loop: CSARDRRGAVGYTF. CDR3 coding DNA: TGCAGTGCTAGGGACAGGAGGGGGGCTGTTGGCTACACCTTC.